This TCR beta chain emerged from a study of human T cells and chemical hapten exposure (dated by TCRdb to the early 2020s). Context from the whole study: For sensitization, 2% DPC in acetone was applied to a 2 cm by 2 cm area of upper inner arm skin. Blood samples were taken from patients before sensitization (week 0) and then at 2, 6 and about 24 weeks after DPC sensitization. Blood for TCR sequencing was provided by twenty-nine alopecia patients at one to four time points (pre-sensitization, 2, 6 and 24 weeks). The study tracked peripheral blood TCR repertoire changes in vivo during primary and secondary sensitization to the hapten diphenylcyclopropenone (DPC) in alopecia patients. Throughout the approximately 26-week study period, patients were also given weekly therapeutic DPC doses on the scalp. The patient cohort, mostly female, included alopecia areata with under or over 50% scalp involvement, alopecia totalis and alopecia universalis. Patch testing on the upper back used Finn chambers containing 0.01% DPC, with scoring done after 6 days according to International Contact Dermatitis Research Group standards. The libraries were sequenced as a pool, and the TCR yield per sample differed mostly because of small variations in library volumes within the pool. Here is what the overall study found, with its caveats: Repeated subsampling changed both the strength of the expansion versus patch-test correlation and the threshold at which that correlation became significant. DPC sensitization did not change the number of TCRs with a frequency above 1 in 1000, and there was no evidence of changes in global repertoire structure. Because all patients had alopecia, a presumed autoimmune disease, the immune response of the patients might differ from that of healthy individuals. The number of PT1 expanded TCRs positively correlated with patch test score, significant at thresholds 8, 16 and 32 but not 4. Significantly more large CDR3 similarity clusters were formed by expanded TCRs than by pre-sensitization or healthy control sets, consistent with antigen-driven responses.

The intended sense of this specimen's time point label: pre-sensitization, week 0. In light of the paper, this sample's treatment or condition label describes: therapeutic diphenylcyclopropenone sensitization with weekly scalp DPC. At every patch-test visit, the blood draw took place before the patch test was put on. Eligible patients were aged 18 to 70, diagnosed with alopecia, deemed suitable for DPC therapy, and excluded if pregnant. Total RNA was extracted from unfractionated whole blood that had been collected in Tempus Blood RNA tubes. The protocol used for the library was RACE. Instrument on record: NextSeq 500. Library preparation attached unique molecular identifiers to individual cDNA molecules for quantitative, reproducible TCR counting. Both TCR alpha and TCR beta chains were sequenced from each blood RNA sample. The published analysis was carried out like this. The median number of TCRs per sample was 85,000 to 100,000, ranging from roughly 20,000 to 700,000. The Decombinator software suite was used to annotate the V, J and CDR3 of the TCR reads. For the PS versus PT1 abundance plots, all samples were subsampled to the same number of TCRs (28,000). Expanded TCRs were defined as absent before sensitization and observed at least eight times at the 2-week time point. TCRdb reworked the public reads: Q25 trimming with fastp, MiXCR clone assembly, productive beta chains retained. Every CDR3 protein is listed once, alongside the most common genes and DNA of its rows. These V and J calls rely on TCRdb rather than the paper's analysis. The sample table shows about 180,000 distinct CDR3 sequences, and just under 30% are seen once. Jointly, the top ten make up 2.9% of the sample.

Worth noting for this clonotype: The antigen this receptor binds is unknown. A junction boundary mismatches the germline segment, possibly from a read error.

The receptor was isolated from a woman between 25 and 40 years old with alopecia areata. Some clones in this sample may be carry-over from other donors' samples. The source was whole blood, collected in connection with sensitization to the hapten diphenylcyclopropenone (DPC).

The CDR3 sequence is CASRSGGLAGGADTRYF. The nucleotide sequence is TGTGCCAGCAGATCCGGAGGACTAGCGGGAGGAGCAGATACGCGGTATTTT. The V and J genes are TRBV6-2 or TRBV6-3 and TRBJ2-3; the central 14 bases match TRBD2. Via the germline V gene, CDR1 is MNHEY and CDR2 SVGEGT. From the cysteine up to the phenylalanine, the CDR3 has a length of 17 residues. CDR3 DNA only is kept here, 51 bases in frame from base 1.